This T cell receptor beta chain was identified in a study of CD8 T cells in Susac syndrome. Study as a whole: Treatment status at blood draw for the Susac syndrome patients was therapy-naive, corticosteroids, or intravenous immunoglobulin alone. Study-wide findings and caveats: Individuals included in the TCR sequencing and HLA analysis were acknowledged by the study to be relatively few in number.

RNA was extracted with the RNeasy kit, and a quantity of roughly 0.45 to 1 ug was reverse transcribed using random hexamers. TCRdb re-called the immunoSEQ multiplex PCR reads with MiXCR, one entry per CDR3 protein. The sample records about 150,000 distinct CDR3 sequences, roughly 95% being singletons. The diagnostic criteria were recently defined, and patients with Susac syndrome met them for definite or probable disease. Negative magnetic isolation gave CD8+ and CD4+ cells; FACS enriched CD8+ TEMRA. For this clonotype: Its target is not known.

This TCR came from a human donor with Susac syndrome. The material sequenced was CD4+ T cells from PBMCs.

DNA of the CDR3: TGTGCCAGCAGTGCGGGACTGGTGGCTCAGCCCCAGCATTTT. The encoded protein is CASSAGLVAQPQHF. The V and J genes are TRBV27 and TRBJ1-5; D may be TRBD1 (5 bases). Looked up from germline, CDR1 is MNHEY and CDR2 is SMNVEV (reference sequence). CDR3 length equals 14 residues. Trimming pared 5 bases from V and 6 bases from J, leaving 14 bases between.